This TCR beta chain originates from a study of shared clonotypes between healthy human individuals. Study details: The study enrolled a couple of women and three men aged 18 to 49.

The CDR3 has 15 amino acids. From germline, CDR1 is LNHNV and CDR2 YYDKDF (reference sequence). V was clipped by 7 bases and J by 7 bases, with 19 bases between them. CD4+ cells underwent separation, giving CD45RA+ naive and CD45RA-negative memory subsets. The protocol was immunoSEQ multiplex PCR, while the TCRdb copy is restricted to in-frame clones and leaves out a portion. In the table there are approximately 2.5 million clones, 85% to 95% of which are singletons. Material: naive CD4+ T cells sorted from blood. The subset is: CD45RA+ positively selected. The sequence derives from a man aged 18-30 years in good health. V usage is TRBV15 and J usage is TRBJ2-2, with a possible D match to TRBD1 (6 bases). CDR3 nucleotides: TGTGCCACCACCCCCGGTGGGGGCCGGGTCGGGGAGCTGTTTTTT. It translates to CATTPGGGRVGELFF.